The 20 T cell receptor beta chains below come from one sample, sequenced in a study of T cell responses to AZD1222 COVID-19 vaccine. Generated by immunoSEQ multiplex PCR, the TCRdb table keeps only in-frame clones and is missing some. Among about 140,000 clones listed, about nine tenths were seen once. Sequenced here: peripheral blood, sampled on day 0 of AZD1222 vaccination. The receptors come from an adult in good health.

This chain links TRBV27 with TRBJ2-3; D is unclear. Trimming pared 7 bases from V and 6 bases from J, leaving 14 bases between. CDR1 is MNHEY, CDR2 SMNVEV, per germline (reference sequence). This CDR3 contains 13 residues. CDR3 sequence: CASTTLSQDTQYF. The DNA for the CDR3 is TGTGCCAGCACTACCCTTTCCCAGGATACGCAGTATTTT.

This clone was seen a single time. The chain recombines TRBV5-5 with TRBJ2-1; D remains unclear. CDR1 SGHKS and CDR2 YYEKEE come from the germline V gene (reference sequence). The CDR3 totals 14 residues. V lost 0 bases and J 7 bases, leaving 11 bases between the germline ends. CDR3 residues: CASSLGRVGNEQFF. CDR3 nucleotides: TGTGCCAGCAGCTTGGGTAGGGTGGGGAATGAGCAGTTCTTC.

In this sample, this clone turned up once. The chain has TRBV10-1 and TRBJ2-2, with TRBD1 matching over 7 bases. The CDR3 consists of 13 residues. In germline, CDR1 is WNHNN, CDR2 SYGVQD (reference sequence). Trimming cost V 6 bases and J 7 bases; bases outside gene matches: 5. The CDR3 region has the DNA TGCGCCAGCAGGGAAACAGGGGACGGGGAGCTGTTTTTT. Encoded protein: CASRETGDGELFF.

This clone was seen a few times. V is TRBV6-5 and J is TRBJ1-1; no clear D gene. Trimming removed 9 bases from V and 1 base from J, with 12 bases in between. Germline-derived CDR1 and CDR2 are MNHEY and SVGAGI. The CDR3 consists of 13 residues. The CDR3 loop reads CASHTKANTEAFF. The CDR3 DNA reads TGTGCCAGTCATACAAAAGCGAACACTGAAGCTTTCTTT.

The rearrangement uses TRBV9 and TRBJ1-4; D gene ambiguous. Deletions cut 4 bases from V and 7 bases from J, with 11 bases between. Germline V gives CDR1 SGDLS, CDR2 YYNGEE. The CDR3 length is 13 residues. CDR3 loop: CASSTIPSEKLFF. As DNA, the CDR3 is TGTGCCAGCAGCACCATTCCCAGTGAAAAACTGTTTTTT.

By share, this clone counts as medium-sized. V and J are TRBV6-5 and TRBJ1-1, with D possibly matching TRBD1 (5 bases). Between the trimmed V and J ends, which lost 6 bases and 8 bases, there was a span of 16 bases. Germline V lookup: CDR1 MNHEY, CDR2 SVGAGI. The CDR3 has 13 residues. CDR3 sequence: CASRVRGPNEAFF. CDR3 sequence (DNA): TGTGCCAGCAGAGTCCGGGGCCCTAACGAAGCTTTCTTT.

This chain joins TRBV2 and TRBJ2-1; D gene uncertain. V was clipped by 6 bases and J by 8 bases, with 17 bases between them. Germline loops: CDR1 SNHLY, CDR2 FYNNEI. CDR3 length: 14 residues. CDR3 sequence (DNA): TGTGCCAGCAGAGAACGGTCTAGTACGGATGAGCAGTTCTTC. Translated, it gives CASRERSSTDEQFF. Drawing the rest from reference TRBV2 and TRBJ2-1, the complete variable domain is EPEVTQTPSHQVTQMGQEVILRCVPISNHLYFYWYRQILGQKVEFLVSFYNNEISEKSEIFDDQFSVERPDGSNFTLKIRSTKLEDSAMYFCASRERSSTDEQFFGPGTRLTVL.

CDR3 DNA: TGTGCCAGCAGGAGGGACAGTACAACTAATGAAAAACTGTTTTTT. Protein sequence: CASRRDSTTNEKLFF. The rearrangement joins TRBV2 to TRBJ1-4, with TRBD1 matching 7 bases. J was trimmed by 0 bases and V by 6 bases; bases with no gene match: 4. Germline V gene lookup returns CDR1 SNHLY and CDR2 FYNNEI. There are 15 residues in the CDR3.

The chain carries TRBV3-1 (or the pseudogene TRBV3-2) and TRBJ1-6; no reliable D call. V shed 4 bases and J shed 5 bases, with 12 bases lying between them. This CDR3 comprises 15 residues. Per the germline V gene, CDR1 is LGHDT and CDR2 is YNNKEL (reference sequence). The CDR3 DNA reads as TGTGCCAGCAGCCGCCGGGATATGGATAATTCACCCCTCCACTTT. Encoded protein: CASSRRDMDNSPLHF.

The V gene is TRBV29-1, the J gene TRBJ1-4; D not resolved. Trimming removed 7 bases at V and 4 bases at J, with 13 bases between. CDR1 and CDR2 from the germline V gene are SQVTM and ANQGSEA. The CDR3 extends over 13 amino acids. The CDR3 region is CSAAERFNEKLFF. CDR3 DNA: TGCAGCGCCGCGGAACGTTTTAATGAAAAACTGTTTTTT.

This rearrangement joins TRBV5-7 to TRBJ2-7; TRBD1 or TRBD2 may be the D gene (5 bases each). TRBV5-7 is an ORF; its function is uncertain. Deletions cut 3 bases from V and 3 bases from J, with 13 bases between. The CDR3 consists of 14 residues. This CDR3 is CASSYPGDVYEQYF. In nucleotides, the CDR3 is TGTGCCAGCAGCTACCCCGGGGACGTCTACGAGCAGTACTTC.

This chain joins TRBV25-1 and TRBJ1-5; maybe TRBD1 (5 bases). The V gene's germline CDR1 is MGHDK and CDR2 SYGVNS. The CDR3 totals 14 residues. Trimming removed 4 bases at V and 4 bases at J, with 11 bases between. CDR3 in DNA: TGTGCCAGCAGTGCGGGACGGTTTAATCAGCCCCAGCATTTT. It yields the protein CASSAGRFNQPQHF.

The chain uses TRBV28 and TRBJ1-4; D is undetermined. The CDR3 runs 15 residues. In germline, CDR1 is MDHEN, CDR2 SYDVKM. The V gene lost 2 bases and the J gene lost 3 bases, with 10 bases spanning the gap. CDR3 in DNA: TGTGCCAGCAGTTTACAAATTAAGGCTAATGAAAAACTGTTTTTT. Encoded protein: CASSLQIKANEKLFF. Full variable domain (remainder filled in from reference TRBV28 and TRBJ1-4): DVKVTQSSRYLVKRTGEKVFLECVQDMDHENMFWYRQDPGLGLRLIYFSYDVKMKEKGDIPEGYSVSREKKERFSLILESASTNQTSMYLCASSLQIKANEKLFFGSGTQLSVL.

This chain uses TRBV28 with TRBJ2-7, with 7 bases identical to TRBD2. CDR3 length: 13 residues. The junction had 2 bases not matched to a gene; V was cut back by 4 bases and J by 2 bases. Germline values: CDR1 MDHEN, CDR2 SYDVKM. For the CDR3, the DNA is TGTGCCAGCAGTTCAGGGACTACCTACGAGCAGTACTTC. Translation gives CASSSGTTYEQYF.

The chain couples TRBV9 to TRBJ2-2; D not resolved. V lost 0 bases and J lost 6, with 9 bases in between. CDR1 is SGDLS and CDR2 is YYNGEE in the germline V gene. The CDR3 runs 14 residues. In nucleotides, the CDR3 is TGTGCCAGCAGCGTAGGGGGATCAGCCGGGGAGCTGTTTTTT. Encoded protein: CASSVGGSAGELFF.

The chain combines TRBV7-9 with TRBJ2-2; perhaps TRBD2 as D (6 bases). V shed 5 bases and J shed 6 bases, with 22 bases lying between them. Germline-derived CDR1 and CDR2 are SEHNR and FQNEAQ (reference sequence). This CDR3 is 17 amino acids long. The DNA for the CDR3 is TGTGCCAGCAGCACTGGGACTTTAGGAGACTCCGCCGGGGAGCTGTTTTTT. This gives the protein CASSTGTLGDSAGELFF. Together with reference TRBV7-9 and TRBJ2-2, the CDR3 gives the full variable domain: DTGVSQNPRHKITKRGQNVTFRCDPISEHNRLYWYRQTLGQGPEFLTYFQNEAQLEKSRLLSDRFSAERPKGSFSTLEIQRTEQGDSAMYLCASSTGTLGDSAGELFFGEGSRLTVL.

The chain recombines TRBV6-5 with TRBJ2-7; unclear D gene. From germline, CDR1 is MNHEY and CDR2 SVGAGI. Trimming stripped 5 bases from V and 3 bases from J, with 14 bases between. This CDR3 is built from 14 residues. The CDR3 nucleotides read TGTGCCAGCAGTCCCATCAATGGGCGCTACGAGCAGTACTTC. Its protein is CASSPINGRYEQYF.

The CDR3 coding sequence is TGTGCCAGCAGCTTGGCTGGGCAGGGTTTCGGCTACACCTTC. Translated, it gives CASSLAGQGFGYTF. This chain joins TRBV5-8 and TRBJ1-2, with D possibly matching TRBD1 (5 bases). Germline V lookup: CDR1 SGHTS, CDR2 YDEGEE. With 0 bases removed from V and 8 bases from J, the gap between germline ends came to 14 bases. This CDR3 is built from 14 residues.

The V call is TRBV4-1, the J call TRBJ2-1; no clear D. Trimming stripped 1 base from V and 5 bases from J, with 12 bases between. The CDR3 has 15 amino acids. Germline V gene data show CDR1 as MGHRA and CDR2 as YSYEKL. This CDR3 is CASSQVLSSNNEQFF. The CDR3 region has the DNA TGCGCCAGCAGCCAAGTGCTTTCTAGTAACAATGAGCAGTTCTTC.

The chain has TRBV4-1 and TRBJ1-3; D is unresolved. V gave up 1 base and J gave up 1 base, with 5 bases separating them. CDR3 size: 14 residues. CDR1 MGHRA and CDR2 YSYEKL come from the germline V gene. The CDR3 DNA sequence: TGCGCCAGCAGCCAAGTCGGATCTGGAAACACCATATATTTT. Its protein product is CASSQVGSGNTIYF.